Sequencing of this T cell receptor beta chain was carried out in a study of CD8+CD57+ T cells in acquired aplastic anemia. On the study more broadly: Sorted CD4+ and CD8+ cells yielded about 3.1 ug of DNA on average. Overall study results and limits: Patients shared 25 to 35 CD8+ CDR3 sequences with controls. Significant differences in CD8+ Simpson's diversity were not observed between patients and controls.

The CDR3 contains 12 residues. The ends were cut back, 2 bases at V and 10 bases at J, with 9 bases in the middle. From germline, CDR1 is LNHDA and CDR2 SQIVND (reference sequence). By flow cytometry, patients selected for sequencing had shown an expansion of CD8+CD57+ cells. The blood sampling took place in patients who had so far received no therapy. In its sample, this clonotype was seen many times. Antigen: not known. Genomic DNA was employed as the template in profiling TCR beta VDJ and CDR3. TCRdb redid the calling of the reads with MiXCR, one entry per CDR3 protein. Among around 500,000 distinct CDR3 sequences listed, around 33% were seen once.

What was sequenced was sorted CD4+, CD8+, or CD8+CD57+ T cells (not recorded which) from PBMCs. The TCR was taken from a human donor with aplastic anemia. The chain joins TRBV19 to TRBJ2-1; no clear D gene. CDR3: CASSIYRGEQFF. DNA of the CDR3: TGTGCCAGTAGTATATATAGAGGAGAGCAGTTCTTC.